This TCR beta chain was found in a study of CD8+CD57+ T cells in acquired aplastic anemia. The overall study: The mean DNA yield obtained from sorted CD4+ and CD8+ cells came to about 3.2 ug.

This CDR3 is 11 amino acids long. Looked up from germline, CDR1 is SEHNR and CDR2 is FQNEAQ (reference sequence). V dropped 1 base and J dropped 11 bases, with 7 bases sitting between them. Profiling of TCR beta VDJ combinations and CDR3 sequences used genomic DNA as template. From the reads, TCRdb called clonotypes with MiXCR, one entry per CDR3 protein. The top ten clones hold approximately 9.7% of a sample with under 200,000 distinct CDR3 sequences, 40% to 50% of them seen once. Individuals selected for sequencing had exhibited CD8+CD57+ cell expansion on flow cytometry. The chain links TRBV7-9 to TRBJ2-3; a possible D gene is TRBD2 (5 bases). The sample comprised sorted CD4+, CD8+, or CD8+CD57+ T cells (not recorded which) from PBMCs. This TCR was sampled from a human donor with aplastic anemia. CDR3 region: CASSLGRMQYF. The CDR3 bases are TGTGCCAGCAGCTTAGGGAGGATGCAGTATTTT. Full variable domain (outside the CDR3, taken from reference TRBV7-9 and TRBJ2-3): DTGVSQNPRHKITKRGQNVTFRCDPISEHNRLYWYRQTLGQGPEFLTYFQNEAQLEKSRLLSDRFSAERPKGSFSTLEIQRTEQGDSAMYLCASSLGRMQYFGPGTRLTVL.